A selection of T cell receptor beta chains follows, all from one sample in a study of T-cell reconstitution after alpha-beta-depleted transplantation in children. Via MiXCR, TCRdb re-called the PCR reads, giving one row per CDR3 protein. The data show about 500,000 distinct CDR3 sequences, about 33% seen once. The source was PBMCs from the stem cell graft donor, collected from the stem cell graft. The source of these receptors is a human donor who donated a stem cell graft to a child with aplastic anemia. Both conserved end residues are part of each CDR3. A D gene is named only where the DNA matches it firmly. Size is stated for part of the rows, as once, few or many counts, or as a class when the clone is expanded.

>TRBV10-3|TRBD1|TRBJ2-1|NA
CAISDRTGKDSEQFF
TGTGCCATCAGTGATCGGACAGGAAAGGATAGTGAGCAGTTCTTC
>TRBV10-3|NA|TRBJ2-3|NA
CAISNRRDSTDTQYF
TGTGCCATCAGTAACCGAAGGGATAGCACAGATACGCAGTATTTT
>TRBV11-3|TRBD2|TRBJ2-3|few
CASSSKREYTYTQYF
TGTGCCAGCAGCTCTAAGCGGGAGTACACATATACGCAGTATTTT
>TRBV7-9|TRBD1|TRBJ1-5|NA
CASSRGQIHDQPQHF
TGTGCCAGCAGCAGGGGACAGATCCATGATCAGCCCCAGCATTTT
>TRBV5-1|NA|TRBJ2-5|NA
CASSLASTGQETQYF
TGCGCCAGCAGCTTGGCCAGCACAGGTCAAGAGACCCAGTACTTC
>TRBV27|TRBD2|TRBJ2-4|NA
CASSLSNGRAEIQYF
TGTGCCAGCAGTCTATCAAACGGGAGGGCCGAGATTCAGTACTTC
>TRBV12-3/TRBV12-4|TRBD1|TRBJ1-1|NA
CASSPLERTGQAFF
TGTGCCAGCAGCCCTCTTGAACGGACAGGACAAGCTTTCTTT
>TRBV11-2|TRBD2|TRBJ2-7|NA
CASSLGVRSGSVSYEQYF
TGTGCCAGCAGCTTAGGCGTTCGTAGCGGGAGCGTCTCCTACGAGCAGTACTTC
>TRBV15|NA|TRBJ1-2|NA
CATSRDVNYGYTF
TGTGCCACCAGCAGAGATGTAAACTATGGCTACACCTTC
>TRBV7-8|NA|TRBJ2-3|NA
CASSLLRVADTQYF
TGTGCCAGCAGCTTACTCCGGGTTGCAGATACGCAGTATTTT
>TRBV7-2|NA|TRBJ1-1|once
CASESVGGGMVEAFF
TGTGCCAGCGAAAGTGTGGGGGGAGGAATGGTAGAAGCTTTCTTT
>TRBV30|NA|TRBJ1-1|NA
CAWRFGVRTEAFF
TGTGCCTGGAGGTTCGGGGTACGCACTGAAGCTTTCTTT